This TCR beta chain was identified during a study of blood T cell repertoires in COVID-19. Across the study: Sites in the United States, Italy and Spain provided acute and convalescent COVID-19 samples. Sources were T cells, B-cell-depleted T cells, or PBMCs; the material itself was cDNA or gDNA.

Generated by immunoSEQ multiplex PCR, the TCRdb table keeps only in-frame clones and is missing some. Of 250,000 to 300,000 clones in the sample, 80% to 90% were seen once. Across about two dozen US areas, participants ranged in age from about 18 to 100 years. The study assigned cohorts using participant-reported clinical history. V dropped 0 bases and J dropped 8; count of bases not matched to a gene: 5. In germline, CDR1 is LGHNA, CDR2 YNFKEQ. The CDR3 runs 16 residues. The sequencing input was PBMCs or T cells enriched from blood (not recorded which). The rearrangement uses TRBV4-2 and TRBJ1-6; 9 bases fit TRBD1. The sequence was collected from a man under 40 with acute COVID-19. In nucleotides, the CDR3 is TGTGCCAGCAGCCAAGACGGGACAGGGTCATATTCACCCCTCCACTTT. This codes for CASSQDGTGSYSPLHF.